This T cell receptor (beta chain) appears in the sequencing data of a study of cytomegalovirus exposure and HLA in healthy donors. Study context: A preliminary data release comprised roughly 85 million unique TCRs obtained from HLA-typed donors.

Findings and caveats of the study: There were 160 or so TCR beta chains listed as cytomegalovirus-associated. With DRB1 most and HLA-C fewest, TCR association rates differed between HLA loci in a later analysis.

Trimming cost V 1 base and J 6 bases, with 19 bases left between them. Germline V gene lookup returns CDR1 KGHSH and CDR2 LQKENI. There are 16 residues in the CDR3. PCR amplification relied on 60 Vbeta primers (plus 13 Jbeta primers). Libraries were prepared by immunoSEQ multiplex PCR; TCRdb keeps only in-frame clonotypes and omits some of them. The sample has some 150,000 clones, around 62% seen once; the top ten hold 2.5% to 3.5%. This clone occurred a few times. Antigen specificity is unknown. This rearrangement joins TRBV18 to TRBJ2-7, with TRBD1 as a possible D gene (6 bases). Sequences were obtained from PBMCs. This TCR was sampled from a man aged 35 to 55 in good health and CMV-seronegative. The CDR3 sequence: CASSPRNGDIGSEQYF. CDR3 nucleotides: TGTGCCAGCTCACCACGGAACGGGGACATTGGGTCCGAGCAGTACTTC.